The entry that follows covers one T cell receptor (beta chain) sequence. A second PCR, run for about 7 to 11 cycles, used a sample-barcoded 5' primer plus a J-beta primer mix. TCRdb processed the 5' RACE reads anew with MiXCR; each CDR3 protein has one entry. Of around 1,500,000 distinct CDR3 sequences listed, about 28% are singletons. This sample was taken from a study of blood T cells in healthy people across ages. V gave up 4 bases and J gave up 1 base; unmatched junction bases: 11. In germline, CDR1 is GTSNPN, CDR2 SVGIG (reference sequence). The CDR3 has 16 residues. This sequence originates from a woman in her 30s in good health. The rearrangement joins TRBV30 to TRBJ1-1; 8 bases agree with TRBD1. The sample taken for sequencing was blood. This CDR3 reads CAWNRPRTGPNTEAFF. CDR3 coding DNA: TGTGCCTGGAACAGACCGAGGACAGGGCCGAACACTGAAGCTTTCTTT.